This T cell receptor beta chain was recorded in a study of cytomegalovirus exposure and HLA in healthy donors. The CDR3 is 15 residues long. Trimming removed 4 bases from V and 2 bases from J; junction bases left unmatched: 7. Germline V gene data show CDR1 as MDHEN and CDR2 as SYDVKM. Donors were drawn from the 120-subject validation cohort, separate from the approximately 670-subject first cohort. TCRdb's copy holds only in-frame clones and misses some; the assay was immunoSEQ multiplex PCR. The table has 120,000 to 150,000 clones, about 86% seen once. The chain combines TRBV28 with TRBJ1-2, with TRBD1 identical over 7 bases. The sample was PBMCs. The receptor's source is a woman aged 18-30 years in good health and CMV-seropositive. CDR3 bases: TGTGCCAGCAGTTCGGACCACAGGGGAAACTATGGCTACACCTTC. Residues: CASSSDHRGNYGYTF.